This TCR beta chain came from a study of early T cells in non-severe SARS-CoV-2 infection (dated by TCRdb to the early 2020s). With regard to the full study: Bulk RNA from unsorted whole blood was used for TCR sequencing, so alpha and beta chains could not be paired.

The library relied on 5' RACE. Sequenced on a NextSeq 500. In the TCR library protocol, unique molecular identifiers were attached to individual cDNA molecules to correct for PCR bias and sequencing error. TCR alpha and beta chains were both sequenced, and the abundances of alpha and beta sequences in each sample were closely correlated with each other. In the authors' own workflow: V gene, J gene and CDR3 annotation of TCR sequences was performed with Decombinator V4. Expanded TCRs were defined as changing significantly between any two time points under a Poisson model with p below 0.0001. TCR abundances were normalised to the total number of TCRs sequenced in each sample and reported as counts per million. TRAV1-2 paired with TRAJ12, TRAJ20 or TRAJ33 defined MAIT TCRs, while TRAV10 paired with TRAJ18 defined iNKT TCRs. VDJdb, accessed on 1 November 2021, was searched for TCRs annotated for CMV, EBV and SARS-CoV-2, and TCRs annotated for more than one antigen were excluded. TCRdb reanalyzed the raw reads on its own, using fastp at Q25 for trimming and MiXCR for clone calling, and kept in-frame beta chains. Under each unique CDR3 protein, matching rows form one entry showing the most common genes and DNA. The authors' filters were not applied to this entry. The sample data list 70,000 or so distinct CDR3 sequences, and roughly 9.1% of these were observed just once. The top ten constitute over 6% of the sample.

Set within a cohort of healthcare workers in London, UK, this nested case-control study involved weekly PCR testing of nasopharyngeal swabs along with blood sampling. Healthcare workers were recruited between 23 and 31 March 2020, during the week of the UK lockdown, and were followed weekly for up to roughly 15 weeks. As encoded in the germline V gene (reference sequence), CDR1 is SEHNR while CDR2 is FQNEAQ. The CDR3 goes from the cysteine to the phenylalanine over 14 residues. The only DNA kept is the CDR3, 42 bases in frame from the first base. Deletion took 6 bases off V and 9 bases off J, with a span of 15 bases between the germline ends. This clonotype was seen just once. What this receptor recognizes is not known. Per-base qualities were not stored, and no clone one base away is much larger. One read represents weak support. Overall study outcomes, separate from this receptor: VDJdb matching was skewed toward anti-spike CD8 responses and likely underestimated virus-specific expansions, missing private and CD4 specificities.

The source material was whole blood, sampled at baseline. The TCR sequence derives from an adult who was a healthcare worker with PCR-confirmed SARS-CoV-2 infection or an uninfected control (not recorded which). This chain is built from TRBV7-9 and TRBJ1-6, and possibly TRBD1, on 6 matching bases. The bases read TGTGCCAGCAGGCCGGGGACAAAGGGTTCACCCCTCCACTTT. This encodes CASRPGTKGSPLHF.